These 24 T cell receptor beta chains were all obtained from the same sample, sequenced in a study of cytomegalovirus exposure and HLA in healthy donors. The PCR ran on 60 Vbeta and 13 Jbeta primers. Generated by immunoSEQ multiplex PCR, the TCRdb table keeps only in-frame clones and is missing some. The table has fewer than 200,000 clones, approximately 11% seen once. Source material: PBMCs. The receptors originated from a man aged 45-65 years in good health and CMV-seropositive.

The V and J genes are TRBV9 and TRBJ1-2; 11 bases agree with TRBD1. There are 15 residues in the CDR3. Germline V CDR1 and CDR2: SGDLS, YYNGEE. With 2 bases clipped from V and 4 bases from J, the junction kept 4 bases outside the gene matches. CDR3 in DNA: TGTGCCAGCAGCGTTAGGACAGGGGGCACCTATGGCTACACCTTC. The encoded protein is CASSVRTGGTYGYTF.

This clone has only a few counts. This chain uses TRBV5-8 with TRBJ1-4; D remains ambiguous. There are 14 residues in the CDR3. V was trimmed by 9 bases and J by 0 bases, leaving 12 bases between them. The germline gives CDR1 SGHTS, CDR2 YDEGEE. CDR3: CATSTRTTNEKLFF. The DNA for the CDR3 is TGTGCCACCTCCACTCGAACAACTAATGAAAAACTGTTTTTT.

Written as DNA, the CDR3 is TGTGCCTGGAGTTACAGGGGGTGGAACACTGAAGCTTTCTTT. It yields the protein CAWSYRGWNTEAFF. This chain links TRBV30 with TRBJ1-1; 8 bases are a match to TRBD1. V dropped 2 bases and J dropped 1; count of bases not matched to a gene: 3. Germline CDR1 GTSNPN, CDR2 SVGIG (reference sequence). This CDR3 has 14 residues.

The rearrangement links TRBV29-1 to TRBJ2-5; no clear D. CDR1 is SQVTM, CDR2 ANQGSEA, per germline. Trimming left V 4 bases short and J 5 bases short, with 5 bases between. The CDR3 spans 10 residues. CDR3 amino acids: CSVGGETQYF. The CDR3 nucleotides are TGCAGCGTTGGCGGTGAGACCCAGTACTTC.

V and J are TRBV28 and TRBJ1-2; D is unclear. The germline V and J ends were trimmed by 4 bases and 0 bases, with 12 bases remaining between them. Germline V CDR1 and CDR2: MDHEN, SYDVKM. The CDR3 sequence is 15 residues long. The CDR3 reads CASSSRGRANYGYTF. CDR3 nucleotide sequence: TGTGCCAGCAGTTCTCGTGGGCGAGCTAACTATGGCTACACCTTC.

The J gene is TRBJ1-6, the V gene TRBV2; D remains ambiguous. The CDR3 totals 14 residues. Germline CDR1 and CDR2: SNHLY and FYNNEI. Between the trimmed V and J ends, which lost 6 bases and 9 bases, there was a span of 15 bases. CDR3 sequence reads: CASRPSLGGSPLHF. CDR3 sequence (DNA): TGTGCCAGCAGGCCGAGTCTGGGAGGTTCACCCCTCCACTTT.

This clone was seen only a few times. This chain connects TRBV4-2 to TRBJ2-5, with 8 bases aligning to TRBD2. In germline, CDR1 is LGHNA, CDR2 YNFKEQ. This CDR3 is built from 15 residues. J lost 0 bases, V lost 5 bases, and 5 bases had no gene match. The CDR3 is CASSSEAGDQETQYF. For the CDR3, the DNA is TGTGCCAGCAGCTCGGAAGCGGGGGACCAAGAGACCCAGTACTTC.

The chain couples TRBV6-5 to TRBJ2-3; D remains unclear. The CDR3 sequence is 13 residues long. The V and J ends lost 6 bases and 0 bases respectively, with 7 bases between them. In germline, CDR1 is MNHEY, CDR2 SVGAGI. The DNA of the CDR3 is TGTGCCAGCAGGAAACACAGCACAGATACGCAGTATTTT. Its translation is CASRKHSTDTQYF.

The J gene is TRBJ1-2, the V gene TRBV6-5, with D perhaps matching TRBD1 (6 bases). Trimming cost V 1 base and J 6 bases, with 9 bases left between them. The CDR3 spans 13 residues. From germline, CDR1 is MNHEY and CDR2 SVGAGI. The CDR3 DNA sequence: TGTGCCAGCAGTTACTTGGACAGCAATGGCTACACCTTC. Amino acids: CASSYLDSNGYTF.

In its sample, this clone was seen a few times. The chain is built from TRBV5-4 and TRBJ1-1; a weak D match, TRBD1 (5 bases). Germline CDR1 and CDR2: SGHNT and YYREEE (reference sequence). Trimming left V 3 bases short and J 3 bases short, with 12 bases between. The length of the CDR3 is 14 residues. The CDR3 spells CASSSRVKDTEAFF. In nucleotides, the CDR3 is TGTGCCAGCAGCTCCAGGGTGAAGGACACTGAAGCTTTCTTT.

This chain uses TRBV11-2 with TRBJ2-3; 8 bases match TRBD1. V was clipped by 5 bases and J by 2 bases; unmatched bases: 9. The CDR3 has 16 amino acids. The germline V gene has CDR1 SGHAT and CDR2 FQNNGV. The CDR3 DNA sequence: TGTGCCAGCAGCCACTCCGGGACAGGAGTCACAGATACGCAGTATTTT. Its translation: CASSHSGTGVTDTQYF.

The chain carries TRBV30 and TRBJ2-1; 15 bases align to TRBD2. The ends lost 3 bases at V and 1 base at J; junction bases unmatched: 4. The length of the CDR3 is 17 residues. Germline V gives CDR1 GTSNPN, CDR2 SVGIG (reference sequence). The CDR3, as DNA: TGTGCCTGGAGCCTTGGGACTAGCGGGGGGTCCTACAATGAGCAGTTCTTC. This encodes CAWSLGTSGGSYNEQFF.

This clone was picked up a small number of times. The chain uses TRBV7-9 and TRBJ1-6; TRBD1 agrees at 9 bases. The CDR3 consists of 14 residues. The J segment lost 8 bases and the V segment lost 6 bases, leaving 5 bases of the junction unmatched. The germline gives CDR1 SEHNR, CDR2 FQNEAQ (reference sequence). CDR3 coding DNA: TGTGCCAGCAGTCCGGACAGGGGACATTCACCCCTCCACTTT. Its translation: CASSPDRGHSPLHF.

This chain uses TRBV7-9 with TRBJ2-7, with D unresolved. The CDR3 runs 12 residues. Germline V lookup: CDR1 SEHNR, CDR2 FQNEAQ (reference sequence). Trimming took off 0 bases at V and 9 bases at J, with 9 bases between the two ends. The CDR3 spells CASSLAASWQYV. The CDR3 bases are TGTGCCAGCAGCTTAGCGGCCTCCTGGCAGTACGTC.

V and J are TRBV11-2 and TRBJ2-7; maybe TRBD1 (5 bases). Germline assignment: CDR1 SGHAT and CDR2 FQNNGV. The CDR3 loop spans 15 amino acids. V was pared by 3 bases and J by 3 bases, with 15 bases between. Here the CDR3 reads CASSFSQGVYYEQYV. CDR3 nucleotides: TGTGCCAGCAGCTTTTCCCAAGGGGTCTACTACGAGCAGTACGTC.

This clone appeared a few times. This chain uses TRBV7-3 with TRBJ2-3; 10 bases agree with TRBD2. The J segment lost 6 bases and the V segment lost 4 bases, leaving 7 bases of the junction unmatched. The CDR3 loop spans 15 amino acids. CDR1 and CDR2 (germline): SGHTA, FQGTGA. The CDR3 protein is CASSSLAGAGDTQYF. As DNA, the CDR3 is TGTGCCAGCAGCTCCCTAGCGGGGGCAGGGGATACGCAGTATTTT.

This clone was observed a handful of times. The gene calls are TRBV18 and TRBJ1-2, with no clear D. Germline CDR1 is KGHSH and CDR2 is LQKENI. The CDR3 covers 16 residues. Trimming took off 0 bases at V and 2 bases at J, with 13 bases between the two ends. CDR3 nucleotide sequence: TGTGCCAGCTCACCACCAGGCGGCGGTACCAACTATGGCTACACCTTC. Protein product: CASSPPGGGTNYGYTF.

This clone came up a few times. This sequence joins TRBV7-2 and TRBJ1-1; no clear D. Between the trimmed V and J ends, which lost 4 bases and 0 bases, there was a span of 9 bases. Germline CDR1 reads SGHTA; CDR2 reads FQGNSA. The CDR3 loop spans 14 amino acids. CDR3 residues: CASSSNGLNTEAFF. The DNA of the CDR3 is TGTGCCAGCAGCTCAAACGGGTTGAACACTGAAGCTTTCTTT. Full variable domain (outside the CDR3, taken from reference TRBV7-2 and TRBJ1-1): GAGVSQSPSNKVTEKGKDVELRCDPISGHTALYWYRQSLGQGLEFLIYFQGNSAPDKSGLPSDRFSAERTGGSVSTLTIQRTQQEDSAVYLCASSSNGLNTEAFFGQGTRLTVV.

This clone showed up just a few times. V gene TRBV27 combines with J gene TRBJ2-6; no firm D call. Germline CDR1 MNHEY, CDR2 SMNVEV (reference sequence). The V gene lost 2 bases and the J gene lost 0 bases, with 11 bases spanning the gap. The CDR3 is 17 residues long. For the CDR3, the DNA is TGTGCCAGCAGTTTAGAGCAGAGGAGCTCTGGGGCCAACGTCCTGACTTTC. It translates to CASSLEQRSSGANVLTF. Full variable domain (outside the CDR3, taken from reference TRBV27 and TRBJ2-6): EAQVTQNPRYLITVTGKKLTVTCSQNMNHEYMSWYRQDPGLGLRQIYYSMNVEVTDKGDVPEGYKVSRKEKRNFPLILESPSPNQTSLYFCASSLEQRSSGANVLTFGAGSRLTVL.

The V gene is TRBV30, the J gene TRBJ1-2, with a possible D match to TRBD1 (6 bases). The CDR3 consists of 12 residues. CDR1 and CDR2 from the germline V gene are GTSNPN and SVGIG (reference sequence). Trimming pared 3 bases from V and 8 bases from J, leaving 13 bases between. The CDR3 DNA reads TGTGCCTGGAGCGGAGGGGGGGGCGGCTACACCTTC. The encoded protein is CAWSGGGGGYTF. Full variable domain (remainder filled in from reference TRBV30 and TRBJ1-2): SQTIHQWPATLVQPVGSPLSLECTVEGTSNPNLYWYRQAAGRGLQLLFYSVGIGQISSEVPQNLSASRPQDRQFILSSKKLLLSDSGFYLCAWSGGGGGYTFGSGTRLTVV.

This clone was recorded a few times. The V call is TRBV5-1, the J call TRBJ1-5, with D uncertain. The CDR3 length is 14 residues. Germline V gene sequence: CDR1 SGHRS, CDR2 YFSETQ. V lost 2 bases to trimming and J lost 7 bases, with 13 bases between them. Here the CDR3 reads CASSFYGSGQPQHF. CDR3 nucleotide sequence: TGCGCCAGCAGCTTCTATGGGTCGGGACAGCCCCAGCATTTT.

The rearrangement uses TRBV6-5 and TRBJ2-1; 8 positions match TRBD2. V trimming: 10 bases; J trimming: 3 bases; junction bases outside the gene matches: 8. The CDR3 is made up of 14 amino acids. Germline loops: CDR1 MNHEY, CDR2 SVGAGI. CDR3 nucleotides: TGTGCCACCGGGAGGGGGACGTTCTACAATGAGCAGTTCTTC. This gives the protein CATGRGTFYNEQFF.

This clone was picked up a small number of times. The CDR3 loop reads CASRSFGTGEKLFF. In nucleotides, the CDR3 is TGTGCCAGCAGGTCGTTCGGGACAGGCGAAAAACTGTTTTTT. The rearrangement uses TRBV5-4 and TRBJ1-4, with 8 bases matching TRBD1. The CDR3 contains 14 residues. From germline, CDR1 is SGHNT and CDR2 YYREEE (reference sequence). Trimming cost V 5 bases and J 8 bases; bases outside gene matches: 8.

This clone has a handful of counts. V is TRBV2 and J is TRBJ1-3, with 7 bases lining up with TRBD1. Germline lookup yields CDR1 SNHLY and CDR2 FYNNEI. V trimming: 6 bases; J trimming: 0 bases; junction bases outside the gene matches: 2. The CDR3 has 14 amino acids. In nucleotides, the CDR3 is TGTGCCAGCAGGGACAGGAGCTCTGGAAACACCATATATTTT. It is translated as CASRDRSSGNTIYF.